The rows below give T cell receptor beta chains drawn from one sample of a study of CD8+ T cells in alopecia areata. Data came from immunoSEQ multiplex PCR; TCRdb stores just in-frame clones and leaves some out. The table shows approximately 170,000 clones, with less than 70% occurring only once. The material sequenced was CD4+ T cells sorted from blood, taken at week 24, from a patient treated with tofacitinib. The receptor source for this set is a human donor with alopecia areata. The CDR3 runs from the conserved cysteine through the conserved F or W. Each record gives: V gene, clone size, D gene, J gene, CDR3 DNA, CDR3 protein. D genes are given only for firm matches. Clone size is shown for a subset of rows, as once, few, many or a class of expanded clone.

>TRBV19|few|NA|TRBJ2-2
TGTGCCAGTAAACCGGCCGGGTGGACCGGGGAGCTGTTTTTT
CASKPAGWTGELFF
>TRBV12-5|NA|NA|TRBJ2-7
TGTGCTAGTGGTTTGGTACAGGCTTACGAGCAGTACTTC
CASGLVQAYEQYF
>TRBV7-9|NA|TRBD1|TRBJ1-1
TGTGCCAGCAGCCTGACAGGGAGGAACACTGAAGCTTTCTTT
CASSLTGRNTEAFF
>TRBV27|NA|NA|TRBJ2-7
TGTGCCAGCAGAATGGCATCATCCTACGAGCAGTACTTC
CASRMASSYEQYF
>TRBV5-1|NA|NA|TRBJ2-7
TGCGCCAGCAGCTTGGAGGGGAACCCAGGCTACGAGCAGTACTTC
CASSLEGNPGYEQYF
>TRBV23-1|NA|TRBD1|TRBJ1-2
TGCGCCGTACCTATTGCGACAGGGTATGGCTACACCTTC
CAVPIATGYGYTF
>TRBV2|NA|TRBD1|TRBJ1-1
TGTGCCAGCAGTGAAGCGGGACAGGGGGATAACACTGAAGCTTTCTTT
CASSEAGQGDNTEAFF
>TRBV2|NA|NA|TRBJ2-1
TGTGCCAGCACAGACAGCGGTTCCTACAATGAGCAGTTCTTC
CASTDSGSYNEQFF
>TRBV30|NA|NA|TRBJ2-5
TGTGCCTGGAGTACAGGATTCCAAGAGACCCAGTACTTC
CAWSTGFQETQYF
>TRBV5-1|NA|NA|TRBJ1-4
TGCGCCAGCAGCTCCACGTACGGGGGCCCGGAAAAACTGTTTTTT
CASSSTYGGPEKLFF
>TRBV6-1|NA|NA|TRBJ2-5
TGTGCCAGCAGTGGTAAGGGATTCGAGACCCAGTACTTC
CASSGKGFETQYF
>TRBV5-4|NA|NA|TRBJ1-6
TGTGCCAGCAGCTTGGTCGGGGACGTACTTGATTCACCCCTCCACTTT
CASSLVGDVLDSPLHF
>TRBV7-9|NA|NA|TRBJ2-5
TGTGCCAGCAGCTCCTGGGCAGGGAAAGAGACCCAGTACTTC
CASSSWAGKETQYF
>TRBV23-1|NA|NA|TRBJ1-5
TGCGCCAGCAGTCGACACGGGGGCGGTTTT
CASSRHGGGF
>TRBV18|NA|TRBD2|TRBJ2-7
TGTGCCAGCTCACCGGGGAGGGGAGGCTCCTACGAGCAGTACTTC
CASSPGRGGSYEQYF
>TRBV29-1|NA|TRBD1|TRBJ2-7
TGCAGCGTTGATGGGACAGGGCCCCACGAGCAGTACTTC
CSVDGTGPHEQYF
>TRBV29-1|NA|TRBD1|TRBJ2-4
TGCAGCGTCCGGGACAGACTAGCCAAAAACATTCAGTACTTC
CSVRDRLAKNIQYF
>TRBV5-1|NA|NA|TRBJ2-1
TGCGCCAGCGGCCCAACTACGGACTCCTACAATGAGCAGTTCTTC
CASGPTTDSYNEQFF
>TRBV2|NA|NA|TRBJ1-1
TGTGCCATATCGGGAGAAAACACTGAAGCTTTCTTT
CAISGENTEAFF
>TRBV27|NA|NA|TRBJ2-3
TGTGCCAGCAGTCTTTCGACACCCACAGATACGCAGTATTTT
CASSLSTPTDTQYF
>TRBV5-1|once|NA|TRBJ1-2
TGCGCCAGCAGCCAAAAGGACAGTTATGGCTACACCTTC
CASSQKDSYGYTF
>TRBV25-1|NA|TRBD1|TRBJ1-6
TGTGCCAGCAGGGGTACCGGGACAGGAGTTTCACCCCTCCACTTT
CASRGTGTGVSPLHF
>TRBV30|NA|NA|TRBJ1-2
TGTGCCTGGACCTCCTCGGGCGGCTACACCTTC
CAWTSSGGYTF
>TRBV7-2|NA|NA|TRBJ2-5
TGTGCCAGCAGCTTAGCTAGCCCTATAGGGACCCAGTACTTC
CASSLASPIGTQYF
>TRBV29-1|few|TRBD1|TRBJ2-7
TGCAGCGTTGGGACAGGGCTAGTCTACGAGCAGTACTTC
CSVGTGLVYEQYF
>TRBV6-6|few|NA|TRBJ2-6
TGTGCCAGCATTATAGGGGGGACGACTGGGGCCAACGTCCTGACTTTC
CASIIGGTTGANVLTF
>TRBV5-1|NA|NA|TRBJ1-6
TGCGCCAGCCGAGAGGGGGTTTCCCATTCACCCCTCCACTTT
CASREGVSHSPLHF
>TRBV25-1|NA|NA|TRBJ1-5
TGTGCCAGCAGTGAACCCGGGTATTACCAGCCCCAGCATTTT
CASSEPGYYQPQHF
>TRBV2|NA|TRBD1|TRBJ1-2
TGTGCCAGCAGCTCGGACAGGGCTCGCTATGGCTACACCTTC
CASSSDRARYGYTF
>TRBV5-1|few|NA|TRBJ2-3
TGCGCCAGCAGCCTTAGCGGCAGCACAGATACGCAGTATTTT
CASSLSGSTDTQYF
>TRBV29-1|NA|NA|TRBJ1-1
TGCAGCGTCCGTGGACAGACGAACACTGAAGCTTTCTTT
CSVRGQTNTEAFF
>TRBV5-1|NA|TRBD2|TRBJ2-3
TGCGCCAGCAGCGCGGGACTAGCGGGGGCGACGCGGGGCACAGATACGCAGTATTTT
CASSAGLAGATRGTDTQYF